These T cell receptor beta chains were read from a single sample in a study of Ad26.COV2.S vaccination and SARS-CoV-2 variants. Clones were sequenced by immunoSEQ multiplex PCR, and TCRdb holds only the in-frame ones, with some missing. The sample lists some 390,000 clones; around nine tenths were seen once. The starting material was peripheral blood, obtained in a trial of Ad26.COV2.S vaccine versus placebo. The receptors derive from a person between 18 and 65 years old who received the Ad26.COV2.S COVID-19 vaccine or a placebo. The CDR3 runs from the conserved cysteine through the conserved F or W. Each record gives: CDR3 protein, D gene, V gene, J gene. D genes are given only for firm matches.

cdr3_aa: CASRVAGATDTQYF
d_call: TRBD2
v_call: TRBV5-1
j_call: TRBJ2-3

cdr3_aa: CASSGGTLQGLYNSPLHF
d_call: -
v_call: TRBV6-1
j_call: TRBJ1-6

cdr3_aa: CASSLGDRYSYEQYF
d_call: -
v_call: TRBV11-3
j_call: TRBJ2-7

cdr3_aa: CATWGYAYEQYF
d_call: -
v_call: TRBV6-5
j_call: TRBJ2-7

cdr3_aa: CASRSGAGYGYTF
d_call: -
v_call: TRBV6-5
j_call: TRBJ1-2

cdr3_aa: CASSLDNRANTEAFF
d_call: -
v_call: TRBV11-3
j_call: TRBJ1-1

cdr3_aa: CASRSTGSTEAFF
d_call: -
v_call: TRBV27
j_call: TRBJ1-1

cdr3_aa: CAGRTSGSTDTQYF
d_call: TRBD2
v_call: TRBV2
j_call: TRBJ2-3

cdr3_aa: CASSDPPGELFF
d_call: -
v_call: TRBV9
j_call: TRBJ2-2

cdr3_aa: CASSGGQGTVSGNTIYF
d_call: TRBD1
v_call: TRBV6-1
j_call: TRBJ1-3

cdr3_aa: CASSEGQGASPLHF
d_call: TRBD1
v_call: TRBV5-4
j_call: TRBJ1-6

cdr3_aa: CSASKGSGRAEQYF
d_call: TRBD2
v_call: TRBV20-1
j_call: TRBJ2-7

cdr3_aa: CASQKRRDEQYF
d_call: -
v_call: TRBV28
j_call: TRBJ2-7

cdr3_aa: CASSLDLAALTQYF
d_call: -
v_call: TRBV7-8
j_call: TRBJ2-3

cdr3_aa: CASRISPGGQYF
d_call: -
v_call: TRBV28
j_call: TRBJ2-7

cdr3_aa: CASSIGGYGNQPQHF
d_call: -
v_call: TRBV19
j_call: TRBJ1-5

cdr3_aa: CASSLRRRETQYF
d_call: -
v_call: TRBV12-3/TRBV12-4
j_call: TRBJ2-5

cdr3_aa: CASSLDELAYEQYF
d_call: -
v_call: TRBV19
j_call: TRBJ2-7

cdr3_aa: CASSLAFGTAKAKNIQYF
d_call: -
v_call: TRBV7-9
j_call: TRBJ2-4

cdr3_aa: CASSLVVAGDSVNEQFF
d_call: TRBD2
v_call: TRBV5-1
j_call: TRBJ2-1

cdr3_aa: CASSGGLAGLYEQYF
d_call: TRBD2
v_call: TRBV5-5
j_call: TRBJ2-7

cdr3_aa: CASSTRAEKLFF
d_call: -
v_call: TRBV19
j_call: TRBJ1-4

cdr3_aa: CATGLHSGNTIYF
d_call: -
v_call: TRBV2
j_call: TRBJ1-3

cdr3_aa: CASSPLGAGETQYF
d_call: -
v_call: TRBV18
j_call: TRBJ2-5

cdr3_aa: CASSPDSGNSPLHF
d_call: -
v_call: TRBV9
j_call: TRBJ1-6

cdr3_aa: CASSLAGTGGSYNSPLHF
d_call: TRBD1
v_call: TRBV7-2
j_call: TRBJ1-6

cdr3_aa: CASSLGVSRTDTQYF
d_call: -
v_call: TRBV5-1
j_call: TRBJ2-3

cdr3_aa: CASSYRGSSYEQYF
d_call: -
v_call: TRBV27
j_call: TRBJ2-7

cdr3_aa: CASSSPRGTGEYEQYF
d_call: TRBD1
v_call: TRBV28
j_call: TRBJ2-7

cdr3_aa: CASSRQGGNYGYTF
d_call: TRBD1
v_call: TRBV16
j_call: TRBJ1-2

cdr3_aa: CATTKATQQGAFEKLFF
d_call: TRBD1
v_call: TRBV19
j_call: TRBJ1-4

cdr3_aa: CASRTGSTDTQYF
d_call: -
v_call: TRBV10-2
j_call: TRBJ2-3

cdr3_aa: CASSEGESTEQFF
d_call: -
v_call: TRBV6-4
j_call: TRBJ2-1

cdr3_aa: CASSLSTGANVLTF
d_call: -
v_call: TRBV6-5
j_call: TRBJ2-6

cdr3_aa: CASSQELAGLGELFF
d_call: TRBD2
v_call: TRBV3-1/TRBV3-2
j_call: TRBJ2-2

cdr3_aa: CASSLTQAPPGYEQYF
d_call: -
v_call: TRBV7-9
j_call: TRBJ2-7

cdr3_aa: CASSYSGQPYEQYF
d_call: -
v_call: TRBV5-1
j_call: TRBJ2-7

cdr3_aa: CASSSDGNTGELFF
d_call: -
v_call: TRBV6-2/TRBV6-3
j_call: TRBJ2-2

cdr3_aa: CAAGTLYQETQYF
d_call: -
v_call: TRBV28
j_call: TRBJ2-5

cdr3_aa: CASTPWTSTRELFF
d_call: -
v_call: TRBV28
j_call: TRBJ2-2

cdr3_aa: CASSPEGISEQYF
d_call: -
v_call: TRBV5-4
j_call: TRBJ2-7

cdr3_aa: CASSLGEYRGRVNTEAFF
d_call: TRBD1
v_call: TRBV5-5
j_call: TRBJ1-1

cdr3_aa: CASSHEATNEKLFF
d_call: -
v_call: TRBV9
j_call: TRBJ1-4

cdr3_aa: CASVRTSWNEQFF
d_call: -
v_call: TRBV12-5
j_call: TRBJ2-1

cdr3_aa: CASSLSLGTSGRGNTGELFF
d_call: TRBD2
v_call: TRBV28
j_call: TRBJ2-2

cdr3_aa: CASSLGVRSPPPYF
d_call: -
v_call: TRBV7-9
j_call: TRBJ2-5

cdr3_aa: CASRPGARESTQYF
d_call: -
v_call: TRBV3-1/TRBV3-2
j_call: TRBJ2-3

cdr3_aa: CASSLPSRGKLFF
d_call: -
v_call: TRBV28
j_call: TRBJ1-4

cdr3_aa: CASSLRSGSSGNTIYF
d_call: -
v_call: TRBV28
j_call: TRBJ1-3

cdr3_aa: CASSTPSGSGGDEQFF
d_call: TRBD2
v_call: TRBV28
j_call: TRBJ2-1

cdr3_aa: CSGGSETQYF
d_call: -
v_call: TRBV20-1
j_call: TRBJ2-5

cdr3_aa: CASSQHLGGAYNEQFF
d_call: -
v_call: TRBV19
j_call: TRBJ2-1

cdr3_aa: CASSTPDGSYEQYF
d_call: -
v_call: TRBV28
j_call: TRBJ2-7